This T cell receptor (beta chain) was documented in a study of CXCR3-negative and CXCR3-positive naive CD8 T cells. cDNA libraries for TRB were generated by 5' RACE incorporating UMI labels. No DNA is given; TCRdb re-called the 5' RACE reads and lists each CDR3 protein once. This table lists 70,000 to 95,000 distinct CDR3 sequences. This CDR3 has 13 residues. CDR1 SEHNR and CDR2 FQNEAQ come from the germline V gene (reference sequence). The chain joins TRBV7-9 to TRBJ2-7. This TCR derives from a human donor in good health. Some clones in this sample may be carry-over from other donors' samples. Sequences were obtained from naive CXCR3- CD8+ T cells from blood. The subset: CD45RO-CCR7+CD27+CD95- naive CD8+ T cells lacking CXCR3 (TNR3-). CDR3 amino acids: CASSLATAYEQYF.